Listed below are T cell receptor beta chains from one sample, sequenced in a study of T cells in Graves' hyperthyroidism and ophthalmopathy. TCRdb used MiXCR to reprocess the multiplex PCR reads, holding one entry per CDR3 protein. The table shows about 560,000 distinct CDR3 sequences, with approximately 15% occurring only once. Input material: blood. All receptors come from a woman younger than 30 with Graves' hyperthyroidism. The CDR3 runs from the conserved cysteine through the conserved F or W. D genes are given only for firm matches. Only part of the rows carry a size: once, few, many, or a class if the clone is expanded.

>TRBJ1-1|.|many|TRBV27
CATRTYGEAFF
TGTGCCACCAGGACGTATGGTGAAGCTTTCTTT
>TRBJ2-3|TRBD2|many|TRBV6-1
CASSKSGLRTDTQYF
TGTGCCAGCAGTAAGTCGGGACTACGCACAGATACGCAGTATTTT
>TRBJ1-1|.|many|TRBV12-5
CASGLVESTEAFF
TGTGCTAGTGGTTTGGTGGAGTCCACTGAAGCTTTCTTT
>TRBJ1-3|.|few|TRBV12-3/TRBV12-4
CASSAGTAGNTIYF
TGTGCCAGCAGCGCAGGGACGGCTGGAAACACCATATATTTT
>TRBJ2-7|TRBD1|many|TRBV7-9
CASSLQAGGYEQYF
TGTGCCAGCAGCTTACAAGCAGGGGGCTACGAGCAGTACTTC
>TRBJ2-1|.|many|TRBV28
CASTPRAGPYNEQFF
TGTGCCAGCACCCCCCGGGCGGGCCCCTACAATGAGCAGTTCTTC
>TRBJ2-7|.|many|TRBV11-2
CASSNPGPRSPEQYF
TGTGCCAGCAGCAACCCTGGACCAAGGTCGCCCGAGCAGTACTTC
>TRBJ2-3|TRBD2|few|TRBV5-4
CASSRSGAGPDTQYF
TGTGCCAGCAGCCGTAGCGGGGCGGGACCAGATACGCAGTATTTT
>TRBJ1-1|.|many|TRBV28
CASRLNTEAFF
TGTGCCAGCAGATTGAACACTGAAGCTTTCTTT
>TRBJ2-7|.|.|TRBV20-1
CSGGLTPAYEQYF
TGCAGTGGGGGACTCACGCCCGCCTACGAGCAGTACTTC
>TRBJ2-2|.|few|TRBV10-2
CASSEAVTGELFF
TGCGCCAGCAGTGAGGCGGTCACCGGGGAGCTGTTTTTT
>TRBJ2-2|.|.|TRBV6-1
CASSPRRANTGELFF
TGTGCCAGCAGTCCCCGAAGGGCGAACACCGGGGAGCTGTTTTTT
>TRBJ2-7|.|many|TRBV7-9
CASNAGTALLEQYF
TGTGCCAGCAATGCCGGGACCGCTTTGCTCGAGCAGTACTTC
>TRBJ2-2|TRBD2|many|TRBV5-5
CASSPLLRGSNTGELFF
TGTGCCAGCAGCCCCCTCTTGCGGGGGTCGAACACCGGGGAGCTGTTTTTT
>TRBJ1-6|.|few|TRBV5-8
CASSLDQGSPLHF
TGTGCCAGCAGCTTGGATCAGGGTTCACCCCTCCACTTT
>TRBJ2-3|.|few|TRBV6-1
CASERGTDTQYF
TGTGCCAGCGAGCGGGGCACAGATACGCAGTATTTT
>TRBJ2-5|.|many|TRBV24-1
CATSDRSDGETQYF
TGTGCCACCAGTGATCGGTCAGATGGTGAGACCCAGTACTTC
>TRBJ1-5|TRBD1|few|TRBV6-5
CASSFGQGAHRPQHF
TGTGCCAGCAGTTTCGGCCAGGGGGCACACCGGCCCCAGCATTTT
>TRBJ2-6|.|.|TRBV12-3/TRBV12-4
CASSSHNVLTF
TGTGCCAGCAGTTCGCATAACGTCCTGACTTTC
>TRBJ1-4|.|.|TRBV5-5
CASSFNFNTRWGEKLFF
TGTGCCAGCAGCTTCAATTTCAATACCCGATGGGGGGAAAAACTGTTTTTT
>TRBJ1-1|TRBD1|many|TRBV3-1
CASSHTQGVNTEAFF
TGTGCCAGCAGCCATACACAGGGGGTGAACACTGAAGCTTTCTTT
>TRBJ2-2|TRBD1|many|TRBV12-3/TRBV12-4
CASSARQGENTGELFF
TGTGCCAGCAGTGCTCGACAGGGAGAGAACACCGGGGAGCTGTTTTTT
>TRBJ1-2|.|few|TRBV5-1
CASSGGDGSYGYTF
TGCGCCAGCAGCGGGGGGGACGGAAGCTATGGCTACACCTTC
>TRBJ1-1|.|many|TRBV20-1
CSARRTLTTEAFF
TGCAGTGCTAGAAGGACCTTAACCACTGAAGCTTTCTTT
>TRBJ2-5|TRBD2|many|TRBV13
CASSPRTRLSRTQYF
TGTGCCAGCAGCCCAAGGACTAGGCTTAGTAGAACCCAGTACTTC
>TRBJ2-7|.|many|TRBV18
CASSPMGAEQYF
TGTGCCAGCTCACCGATGGGCGCCGAGCAGTACTTC
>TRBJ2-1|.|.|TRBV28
CASSWTVEQFF
TGTGCCAGCAGTTGGACAGTCGAGCAGTTCTTC
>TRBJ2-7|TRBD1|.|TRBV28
CASSFLQGAGYEQYF
TGTGCCAGCAGTTTCCTACAGGGGGCTGGCTACGAGCAGTACTTC
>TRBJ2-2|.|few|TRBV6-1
CASSSLGGTGELFF
TGTGCCAGCAGTTCGCTGGGCGGTACCGGGGAGCTGTTTTTT
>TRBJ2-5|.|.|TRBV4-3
CASSQSPFTQETQYF
TGCGCCAGCAGCCAGAGCCCCTTCACACAAGAGACCCAGTACTTC
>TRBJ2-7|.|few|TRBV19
CASSIHGHYEQYF
TGTGCCAGTAGTATACACGGACACTACGAGCAGTACTTC
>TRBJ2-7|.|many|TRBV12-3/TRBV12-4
CASSFGLNLYEQYF
TGTGCCAGCAGTTTCGGTCTCAACCTCTACGAGCAGTACTTC
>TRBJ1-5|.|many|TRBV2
CASSHGPSNQPQHF
TGTGCCAGCAGTCACGGACCTAGCAATCAGCCCCAGCATTTT
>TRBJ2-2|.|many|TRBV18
CASSPPSRENTGELFF
TGTGCCAGCTCACCACCTAGCCGGGAGAACACCGGGGAGCTGTTTTTT
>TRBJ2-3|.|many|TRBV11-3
CASSLQAFTDTQYF
TGTGCCAGCAGCCTCCAGGCTTTCACAGATACGCAGTATTTT
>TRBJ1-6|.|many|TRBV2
CASSGRPNSPLHF
TGTGCCAGCAGTGGCCGGCCTAATTCACCCCTCCACTTT
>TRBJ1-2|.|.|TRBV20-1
CSARDEYRIYGYTF
TGCAGTGCTAGAGATGAATACAGGATCTATGGCTACACCTTC
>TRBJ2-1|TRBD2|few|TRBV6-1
CASSEGLAVIYNEQFF
TGTGCCAGCAGTGAAGGACTAGCGGTTATTTACAATGAGCAGTTCTTC
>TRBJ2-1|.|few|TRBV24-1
CATSVPGGNNEQFF
TGTGCCACCAGTGTACCAGGGGGGAACAATGAGCAGTTCTTC
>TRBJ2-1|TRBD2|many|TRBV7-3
CASSPRGGAGYNEQFF
TGTGCCAGCAGCCCTCGCGGGGGGGCGGGGTACAATGAGCAGTTCTTC
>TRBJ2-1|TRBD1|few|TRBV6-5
CASSSGTGVHEQFF
TGTGCCAGCAGTTCCGGGACAGGGGTTCATGAGCAGTTCTTC
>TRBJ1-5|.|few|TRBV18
CASSEGGDNQPQHF
TGTGCCAGCTCAGAGGGAGGGGACAATCAGCCCCAGCATTTT
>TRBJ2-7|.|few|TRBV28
CASTHDYEQYF
TGTGCCAGCACCCACGACTACGAGCAGTACTTC
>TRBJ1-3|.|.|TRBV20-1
CSARGEVLGRTGNTIYF
TGCAGTGCTAGAGGGGAGGTTTTGGGCAGAACGGGAAACACCATATATTTT
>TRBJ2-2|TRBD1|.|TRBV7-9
CASSRGRQGAYGELFF
TGTGCCAGCAGCCGCGGGCGACAGGGGGCGTACGGGGAGCTGTTTTTT
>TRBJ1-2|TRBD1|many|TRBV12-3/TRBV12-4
CASTARDRVLNGYTF
TGTGCCAGCACCGCTCGGGACAGGGTTCTCAATGGCTACACCTTC
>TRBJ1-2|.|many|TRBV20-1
CSASSDSNYGYTF
TGCAGTGCCTCCTCGGACAGTAACTATGGCTACACCTTC
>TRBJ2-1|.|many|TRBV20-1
CRAPGRTNNEQFF
TGCAGAGCGCCGGGACGAACTAACAATGAGCAGTTCTTC
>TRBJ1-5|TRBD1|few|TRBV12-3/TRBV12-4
CASSKGQKYNQPQHF
TGTGCCAGCAGTAAGGGACAGAAATACAATCAGCCCCAGCATTTT
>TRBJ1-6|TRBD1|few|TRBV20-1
CSPVRTGQGIQSPLHF
TGCAGCCCGGTTAGGACGGGACAGGGCATCCAATCACCCCTCCACTTT
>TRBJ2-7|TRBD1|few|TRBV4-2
CASSQDPGTGLYEQYF
TGTGCCAGCAGCCAAGATCCCGGGACAGGGCTGTACGAGCAGTACTTC
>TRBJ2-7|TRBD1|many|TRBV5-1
CASSFTGQDYEQYF
TGCGCCAGCAGCTTTACCGGACAGGACTACGAGCAGTACTTC
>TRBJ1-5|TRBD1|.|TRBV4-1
CASSQVGIQGAGQPQHF
TGCGCCAGCAGCCAAGTGGGTATACAGGGGGCGGGTCAGCCCCAGCATTTT
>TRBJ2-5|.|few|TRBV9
CASSVVGRPPGETQYF
TGTGCCAGCAGCGTAGTCGGTCGGCCCCCGGGAGAGACCCAGTACTTC